The rows below give T cell receptor beta chains drawn from one sample of a study of control samples from healthy donors and cancer patients. Data came from immunoSEQ multiplex PCR; TCRdb stores just in-frame clones and leaves some out. The sample lists approximately 59,000 clones, around 87% occurring once. The sample comprised PBMCs. These receptors were collected from a woman aged 55-69 years with lung cancer. Each CDR3 is given with its conserved first and last residue. The D gene is left open where the match is weak. Size tells how often a clone was seen (once, few, many) or the class of an expanded clone, and some rows leave it out.

TRBV5-5	TRBJ1-2	TRBD1	NA	CASSRPTGGHGYTF	TGTGCCAGCAGCAGACCGACAGGGGGCCATGGCTACACCTTC
TRBV15	TRBJ1-4	NA	NA	CATSRDPRSTNEKLFF	TGTGCCACCAGCAGAGATCCTAGGTCAACTAATGAAAAACTGTTTTTT
TRBV11-2	TRBJ2-3	NA	NA	CASSLDGSSFGTDTQYF	TGTGCCAGCAGCTTAGACGGAAGTAGCTTCGGCACAGATACGCAGTATTTT
TRBV2	TRBJ2-5	TRBD2	NA	CASSSTSGGPEGTQYF	TGTGCCAGCAGCTCGACTAGCGGGGGGCCCGAAGGGACCCAGTACTTC
TRBV11-1	TRBJ2-7	NA	NA	CASSLDQGYEQYF	TGTGCCAGCAGCTTAGACCAGGGCTACGAGCAGTACTTC
TRBV5-5	TRBJ1-2	NA	NA	CASSLVLSGWNGYTF	TGTGCCAGCAGCTTGGTGTTGTCAGGGTGGAATGGCTACACCTTC
TRBV30	TRBJ2-5	NA	NA	CAWSGVSQETQYF	TGTGCCTGGAGTGGGGTTTCCCAAGAGACCCAGTACTTC
TRBV7-7	TRBJ2-5	NA	NA	CASSLAPPETQYF	TGTGCTAGCAGCTTAGCCCCTCCAGAGACCCAGTACTTC
TRBV12-5	TRBJ1-1	NA	few	CASGLVWSVDEAFF	TGTGCTAGTGGTTTGGTATGGTCCGTCGACGAAGCTTTCTTT
TRBV28	TRBJ2-7	NA	NA	CASKRERPYEQYF	TGTGCCAGCAAACGGGAGCGTCCCTACGAGCAGTACTTC
TRBV10-3	TRBJ2-3	NA	NA	CAISETDTQYF	TGTGCCATCAGTGAGACAGATACGCAGTATTTT